What follows is one T cell receptor (beta chain) and its context. Germline lookup yields CDR1 MGHRA and CDR2 YSYEKL. The CDR3 length is 18 residues. V was clipped by 4 bases and J by 4 bases; unmatched bases: 13. This entry comes from a study of blood T cell repertoires in COVID-19. Some clones are missing from TCRdb's copy, which holds only in-frame ones; the method was immunoSEQ multiplex PCR. The sample shows about 47,000 clones, around 82% of them seen only once. Sample: peripheral blood. The sequence came from a woman aged 80 or over with COVID-19, enrolled during active disease. The V and J genes are TRBV4-1 and TRBJ2-3, with 11 bases identical to TRBD2. Written as DNA, the CDR3 is TGCGCCAGCAGCCCGTCAAAGGGTAGCGGGAGGGTGGCAGATACGCAGTATTTT. It is translated as CASSPSKGSGRVADTQYF.